This T cell receptor beta chain was captured in a study of shared clonotypes between healthy human individuals. The data were produced by immunoSEQ multiplex PCR, yet TCRdb's version contains in-frame clones alone and is incomplete. The table shows hundreds of thousands of clones, with 98% occurring only once. Germline V lookup: CDR1 SGHDT, CDR2 YYEEEE. This CDR3 comprises 10 residues. Trimming removed 4 bases at V and 6 bases at J, with 5 bases between. Terminally differentiated effector memory CD45RA+ cells were left out of the naive CD8 fraction, which was CD45RO-negative and positively selected for CCR7. Study outcomes and limitations: Naive subsets generally exceeded memory subsets in estimated richness. Naive CD4 clonotypes overlapped across a handful of donors at roughly 4.5%.

Remarks on this clone: Its antigen remains unknown.

Sequenced: naive CD8+ T cells sorted from blood. V gene TRBV5-6 combines with J gene TRBJ2-7, with no clear D. This receptor was taken from a man aged 25-40 years in good health. CDR3 protein: CASSPTEQYF. In DNA, the CDR3 is TGTGCCAGCAGCCCGACCGAGCAGTACTTC.